This is a list of T cell receptor beta chains from one sample in a study of blood T cell repertoires in COVID-19. TCRdb's table, derived via immunoSEQ multiplex PCR, lists solely in-frame clones and lacks some. The table has approximately 360,000 clones, approximately 87% seen once. The sequenced material came from PBMCs or T cells enriched from blood (not recorded which). The receptors stem from a woman aged 30 to 39 with acute COVID-19. Both conserved end residues are part of each CDR3. The D gene is left open where the match is weak. Some rows have no size entry. The others give once, few or many, or a class for an expanded clone.

size: .; D: .; J: TRBJ1-1; V: TRBV9; CDR3: CASSVGAGNTEAFF; DNA: TGTGCCAGCAGCGTAGGGGCAGGAAACACTGAAGCTTTCTTT
size: .; D: TRBD1; J: TRBJ2-7; V: TRBV7-9; CDR3: CASSLDGTALYEQYF; DNA: TGTGCCAGCAGCTTAGATGGGACAGCACTTTACGAGCAGTACTTC
size: .; D: .; J: TRBJ1-5; V: TRBV19; CDR3: CASTGVGLTSNQPQHF; DNA: TGTGCCAGTACAGGGGTAGGGCTCACTAGCAATCAGCCCCAGCATTTT
size: .; D: TRBD1; J: TRBJ2-7; V: TRBV19; CDR3: CASSSRDRGHEQYF; DNA: TGTGCCAGTAGTAGCCGGGACAGGGGCCACGAGCAGTACTTC
size: .; D: .; J: TRBJ1-4; V: TRBV4-2; CDR3: CASSQERSEKLFF; DNA: TGTGCCAGCAGCCAAGAGCGGAGTGAAAAACTGTTTTTT
size: .; D: .; J: TRBJ1-6; V: TRBV10-3; CDR3: CAISESVMRSPLHF; DNA: TGTGCCATCAGTGAGTCGGTCATGCGTTCACCCCTCCACTTT
size: .; D: TRBD2; J: TRBJ2-3; V: TRBV9; CDR3: CASSVGPGGANSGTDTQYF; DNA: TGTGCCAGCAGCGTAGGTCCCGGGGGGGCCAATAGTGGCACAGATACGCAGTATTTT
size: .; D: .; J: TRBJ2-1; V: TRBV7-9; CDR3: CASSPRRGSDEQFF; DNA: TGTGCCAGCAGCCCCCGGAGGGGAAGCGATGAGCAGTTCTTC
size: .; D: TRBD1; J: TRBJ1-5; V: TRBV5-6; CDR3: CASSPGQGDQPQHF; DNA: TGTGCCAGCAGCCCCGGACAGGGCGATCAGCCCCAGCATTTT
size: once; D: .; J: TRBJ2-1; V: TRBV2; CDR3: CASLPAVSYNEQFF; DNA: TGTGCCAGCTTACCCGCAGTCTCCTACAATGAGCAGTTCTTC
size: .; D: .; J: TRBJ1-1; V: TRBV4-3; CDR3: CASSPAPTGNTEAFF; DNA: TGCGCCAGCAGCCCGGCCCCGACAGGGAACACTGAAGCTTTCTTT
size: .; D: TRBD1; J: TRBJ1-4; V: TRBV10-3; CDR3: CAISRGSNEKLFF; DNA: TGTGCCATCAGCAGGGGGTCGAATGAAAAACTGTTTTTT
size: .; D: .; J: TRBJ1-3; V: TRBV19; CDR3: CASSIPDQGGNTIYF; DNA: TGTGCCAGTAGTATACCGGACCAGGGAGGAAACACCATATATTTT
size: .; D: .; J: TRBJ1-4; V: TRBV5-6; CDR3: CASSFPKGREKLFF; DNA: TGTGCCAGCAGCTTTCCCAAAGGGAGGGAAAAACTGTTTTTT